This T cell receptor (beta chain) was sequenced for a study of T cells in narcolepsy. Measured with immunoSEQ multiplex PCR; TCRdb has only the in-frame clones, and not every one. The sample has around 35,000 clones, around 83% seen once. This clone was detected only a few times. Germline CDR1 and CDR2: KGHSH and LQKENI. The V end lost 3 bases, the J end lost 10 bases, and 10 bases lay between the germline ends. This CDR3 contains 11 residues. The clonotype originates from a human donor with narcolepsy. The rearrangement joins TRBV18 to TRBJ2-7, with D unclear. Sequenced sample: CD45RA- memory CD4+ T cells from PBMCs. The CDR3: CASSPQDRQYF. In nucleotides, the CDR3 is TGTGCCAGCTCACCTCAGGACCGACAGTACTTC.